The 21 T cell receptor beta chains reported below all come from one sample, sequenced in a study of blood T cell repertoires in COVID-19. Clones were sequenced by immunoSEQ multiplex PCR, and TCRdb holds only the in-frame ones, with some missing. The sample records some 42,000 clones, approximately 88% being singletons. The sample consisted of peripheral blood. Receptors originate from a human donor in a cohort sampled during active COVID-19.

The chain uses TRBV11-2 and TRBJ2-3; D uncertain. Trimming removed 5 bases from V and 3 bases from J, with 21 bases in between. The CDR3 extends over 17 amino acids. CDR1 SGHAT and CDR2 FQNNGV come from the germline V gene. CDR3 region: CASSLYPGEGGTDTQYF. The CDR3 coding sequence is TGTGCCAGCAGCCTATACCCAGGTGAAGGTGGGACAGATACGCAGTATTTT.

This chain links TRBV11-3 with TRBJ2-7; D call uncertain. V lost 5 bases to trimming and J lost 3 bases, with 11 bases between them. Looked up from germline, CDR1 is SGHNT and CDR2 is YENEEA. The CDR3 totals 13 residues. The chain's CDR3 is CASSVYANYEQYF. CDR3 DNA: TGTGCCAGCAGCGTGTACGCTAACTACGAGCAGTACTTC.

This clone has a single count. The chain links TRBV6-2 or TRBV6-3 to TRBJ2-3; no reliable D call. Germline assignment: CDR1 MNHEY and CDR2 SVGEGT. The ends were cut back, 2 bases at V and 2 bases at J, with 5 bases in the middle. The CDR3 has 13 amino acids. The CDR3 region has the DNA TGTGCCAGCAGTTACGTTATCACAGATACGCAGTATTTT. It specifies CASSYVITDTQYF.

The chain employs TRBV24-1 and TRBJ2-1; perhaps TRBD1 as D (6 bases). The CDR3 is 13 amino acids. V was pared by 3 bases and J by 9 bases, with 11 bases between. CDR1 and CDR2 from the germline V gene are KGHDR and SFDVKD. CDR3 bases: TGTGCCACCAGTGATGACACAGGGCTTGAGCAGTTCTTC. It is translated as CATSDDTGLEQFF.

The chain combines TRBV11-2 with TRBJ2-3, with 7 nucleotides matching TRBD1. CDR1 SGHAT and CDR2 FQNNGV come from the germline V gene. V shed 5 bases and J 1 base; nucleotides not matched to a gene: 3. The CDR3 length is 14 residues. CDR3 sequence (DNA): TGTGCCAGCAGCCCTGGACAGGGCACAGATACGCAGTATTTT. Translating gives CASSPGQGTDTQYF. The complete variable domain, with remaining parts taken from reference TRBV11-2 and TRBJ2-3, reads EAGVAQSPRYKIIEKRQSVAFWCNPISGHATLYWYQQILGQGPKLLIQFQNNGVVDDSQLPKDRFSAERLKGVDSTLKIQPAKLEDSAVYLCASSPGQGTDTQYFGPGTRLTVL.

The chain has TRBV19 and TRBJ1-1, with 8 bases aligning to TRBD1. J was trimmed by 0 bases and V by 7 bases; bases with no gene match: 1. The CDR3 length is 13 residues. Germline CDR1 reads LNHDA; CDR2 reads SQIVND (reference sequence). This CDR3 is CASTDRVNTEAFF. The CDR3 region has the DNA TGTGCCAGTACGGACAGGGTGAACACTGAAGCTTTCTTT.

V usage is TRBV18 and J usage is TRBJ1-5; 7 bases are a match to TRBD1. Germline CDR1 and CDR2: KGHSH and LQKENI. Germline trimming cut 3 bases from V and 7 bases from J; bases unmatched to any gene: 9. CDR3 length: 15 amino acids. CDR3 loop: CASSPRSTGDQPQHF. The CDR3 DNA reads as TGTGCCAGCTCACCGAGGAGTACAGGGGACCAGCCCCAGCATTTT.

V is TRBV24-1 and J is TRBJ2-3, with D perhaps TRBD2 (6 bases). There are 14 residues in the CDR3. Germline V gives CDR1 KGHDR, CDR2 SFDVKD. Trimming shortened V by 3 bases and J by 2 bases, and 8 bases separated the two germline ends. CDR3 residues: CATSDGGITDTQYF. CDR3 DNA: TGTGCCACCAGTGATGGGGGGATCACAGATACGCAGTATTTT.

CDR3 loop: CASSYSATGETEAFF. CDR3 bases: TGTGCCAGCAGTTACTCGGCGACAGGGGAGACTGAAGCTTTCTTT. The chain joins TRBV6-6 to TRBJ1-1; 8 nucleotides agree with TRBD1. Germline CDR1 reads MNHNY; CDR2 reads SVGAGI (reference sequence). Trimming removed 0 bases from V and 5 bases from J; junction bases left unmatched: 5. The CDR3 totals 15 residues.

The chain recombines TRBV6-2 or TRBV6-3 with TRBJ2-7; TRBD1 aligns across 11 bases. V gave up 5 bases and J gave up 7 bases; unmatched junction bases: 7. Germline CDR1 reads MNHEY; CDR2 reads SVGEGT. The CDR3 is made up of 14 amino acids. CDR3 DNA sequence: TGTGCCAGCAGTACGGACAGGGGGCGCGGGGAGCAGTACTTC. It is translated as CASSTDRGRGEQYF.

DNA of the CDR3: TGTGCCAGCGGGACAGGGGGTGGGTACACTGAAGCTTTCTTT. Residues: CASGTGGGYTEAFF. The V gene is TRBV6-5, the J gene TRBJ1-1; TRBD1 matches at 11 bases. The germline CDR1 and CDR2 sequences are MNHEY and SVGAGI. CDR3 length: 14 residues. Trimming cost V 8 bases and J 3 bases; bases outside gene matches: 5.

In DNA form, the CDR3 reads TGTGCCAGCAGCGGCTTAGCCAAAAACATTCAGTACTTC. This gives the protein CASSGLAKNIQYF. The V and J genes are TRBV7-9 and TRBJ2-4; D is uncertain. CDR1 SEHNR and CDR2 FQNEAQ come from the germline V gene (reference sequence). The CDR3 extends over 13 amino acids. V lost 5 bases and J lost 0, with 5 bases in between.

J is TRBJ2-7 and V is TRBV14; D not resolved. The CDR3 contains 13 residues. Trimming removed 1 base at V and 7 bases at J, with 11 bases between. Germline V gene sequence: CDR1 SGHDN, CDR2 FVKESK. The CDR3 coding sequence is TGTGCCAGCAGCCAAGGACGACTCGGGGAGCAGTACTTC. The encoded protein is CASSQGRLGEQYF.

The rearrangement uses TRBV5-6 and TRBJ1-2; 8 bases are shared with TRBD1. The CDR3 covers 13 residues. Germline V gene data show CDR1 as SGHDT and CDR2 as YYEEEE. After removal of 1 base from V and 4 bases from J, the junction contained 0 bases not matched to a gene. The CDR3 nucleotides read TGTGCCAGCAGCTTGCAGGGGGCCTATGGCTACACCTTC. Protein sequence: CASSLQGAYGYTF.

This sequence joins TRBV7-2 and TRBJ2-5, with D perhaps matching TRBD2 (6 bases). The germline V gene encodes CDR1 SGHTA and CDR2 FQGNSA. CDR3 length: 15 residues. Trimming removed 4 bases from V and 0 bases from J, with 12 bases in between. The CDR3 DNA is TGTGCCAGCAGCTCCTTTGGACTAAACCAAGAGACCCAGTACTTC. Its protein is CASSSFGLNQETQYF.

This chain joins TRBV19 and TRBJ1-1; D remains unclear. CDR3 length: 13 residues. V shed 5 bases and J shed 1 base, with 8 bases lying between them. The germline CDR1 and CDR2 sequences are LNHDA and SQIVND (reference sequence). This chain's CDR3 is CASSPYKNTEAFF. The CDR3 bases are TGTGCCAGTAGTCCCTATAAGAACACTGAAGCTTTCTTT.

The J gene is TRBJ1-2, the V gene TRBV19; 10 nucleotides align to TRBD1. The germline CDR1 and CDR2 sequences are LNHDA and SQIVND (reference sequence). V trimming: 7 bases; J trimming: 4 bases; junction bases outside the gene matches: 6. CDR3 length equals 14 residues. CDR3 bases: TGTGCCAGTAAAGGGACAGGGGTACTCTATGGCTACACCTTC. This sequence encodes CASKGTGVLYGYTF. Full variable domain (rest looked up from reference TRBV19 and TRBJ1-2): DGGITQSPKYLFRKEGQNVTLSCEQNLNHDAMYWYRQDPGQGLRLIYYSQIVNDFQKGDIAEGYSVSREKKESFPLTVTSAQKNPTAFYLCASKGTGVLYGYTFGSGTRLTVV.

V is TRBV7-2 and J is TRBJ1-3; D is possibly TRBD1 (5 bases). V lost 5 bases and J lost 1, with 9 bases in between. There are 14 residues in the CDR3. Germline V gives CDR1 SGHTA, CDR2 FQGNSA. The CDR3 loop is CASSEGVSGNTIYF. The DNA for the CDR3 is TGTGCCAGCAGCGAAGGGGTTTCTGGAAACACCATATATTTT.

The V call is TRBV7-9, the J call TRBJ1-2, with D unresolved. The V end was cut by 4 bases, the J end by 4 bases, with 7 bases between. CDR1 and CDR2 from the germline V gene are SEHNR and FQNEAQ (reference sequence). The CDR3 contains 12 residues. The CDR3 nucleotides read TGTGCCAGCAGCTCCCCCGGCTATGGCTACACCTTC. This sequence encodes CASSSPGYGYTF.

The gene calls are TRBV30 and TRBJ2-1; weak D call: TRBD2 (5 bases). CDR1 GTSNPN and CDR2 SVGIG come from the germline V gene (reference sequence). CDR3 length equals 13 residues. The V and J ends lost 0 bases and 3 bases respectively, with 6 bases between them. The CDR3 loop reads CAWSVGSYNEQFF. The CDR3 bases are TGTGCCTGGAGTGTAGGGAGCTACAATGAGCAGTTCTTC.

The chain is built from TRBV6-5 and TRBJ2-5; the match to TRBD1 covers 9 bases. CDR3 size: 13 residues. Germline CDR1 reads MNHEY; CDR2 reads SVGAGI. Unmatched junction bases numbered 6, after V lost 6 bases and J lost 7 bases. The CDR3 is CASRLTGGGTQYF. CDR3 bases: TGTGCCAGCAGGTTGACAGGGGGTGGGACCCAGTACTTC.